This T cell receptor (beta chain) was captured in a study of blood T cells in healthy people across ages. General study findings and limits: Whereas aged donors had fewer naive CD4+ cells, long-lived donors had more of them and higher diversity.

Germline assignment: CDR1 SQVTM and CDR2 ANQGSEA. V was pared by 1 base and J by 2 bases, with 3 bases between. CDR3 size: 12 residues. Details on this clonotype: Its antigen is unidentified.

A second PCR, run for 7 to 11 cycles, used a sample-barcoded 5' primer plus a J-beta primer mix. Each cDNA molecule received a tag from a template-switch adaptor that had 12 random nucleotides. No fewer than 3 million CDR3-containing paired-end reads came from each sample. TCRdb redid the calling of the 5' RACE reads with MiXCR, one entry per CDR3 protein. Of over 500,000 distinct CDR3 sequences in the sample, roughly half were seen once. This chain uses TRBV29-1 with TRBJ1-3; D is unresolved. The sequence was collected from a woman over 75 in good health. The specimen was blood. CDR3 sequence reads: CSVEGPGNTIYF. The CDR3, as DNA: TGCAGCGTTGAAGGGCCTGGAAACACCATATATTTT.